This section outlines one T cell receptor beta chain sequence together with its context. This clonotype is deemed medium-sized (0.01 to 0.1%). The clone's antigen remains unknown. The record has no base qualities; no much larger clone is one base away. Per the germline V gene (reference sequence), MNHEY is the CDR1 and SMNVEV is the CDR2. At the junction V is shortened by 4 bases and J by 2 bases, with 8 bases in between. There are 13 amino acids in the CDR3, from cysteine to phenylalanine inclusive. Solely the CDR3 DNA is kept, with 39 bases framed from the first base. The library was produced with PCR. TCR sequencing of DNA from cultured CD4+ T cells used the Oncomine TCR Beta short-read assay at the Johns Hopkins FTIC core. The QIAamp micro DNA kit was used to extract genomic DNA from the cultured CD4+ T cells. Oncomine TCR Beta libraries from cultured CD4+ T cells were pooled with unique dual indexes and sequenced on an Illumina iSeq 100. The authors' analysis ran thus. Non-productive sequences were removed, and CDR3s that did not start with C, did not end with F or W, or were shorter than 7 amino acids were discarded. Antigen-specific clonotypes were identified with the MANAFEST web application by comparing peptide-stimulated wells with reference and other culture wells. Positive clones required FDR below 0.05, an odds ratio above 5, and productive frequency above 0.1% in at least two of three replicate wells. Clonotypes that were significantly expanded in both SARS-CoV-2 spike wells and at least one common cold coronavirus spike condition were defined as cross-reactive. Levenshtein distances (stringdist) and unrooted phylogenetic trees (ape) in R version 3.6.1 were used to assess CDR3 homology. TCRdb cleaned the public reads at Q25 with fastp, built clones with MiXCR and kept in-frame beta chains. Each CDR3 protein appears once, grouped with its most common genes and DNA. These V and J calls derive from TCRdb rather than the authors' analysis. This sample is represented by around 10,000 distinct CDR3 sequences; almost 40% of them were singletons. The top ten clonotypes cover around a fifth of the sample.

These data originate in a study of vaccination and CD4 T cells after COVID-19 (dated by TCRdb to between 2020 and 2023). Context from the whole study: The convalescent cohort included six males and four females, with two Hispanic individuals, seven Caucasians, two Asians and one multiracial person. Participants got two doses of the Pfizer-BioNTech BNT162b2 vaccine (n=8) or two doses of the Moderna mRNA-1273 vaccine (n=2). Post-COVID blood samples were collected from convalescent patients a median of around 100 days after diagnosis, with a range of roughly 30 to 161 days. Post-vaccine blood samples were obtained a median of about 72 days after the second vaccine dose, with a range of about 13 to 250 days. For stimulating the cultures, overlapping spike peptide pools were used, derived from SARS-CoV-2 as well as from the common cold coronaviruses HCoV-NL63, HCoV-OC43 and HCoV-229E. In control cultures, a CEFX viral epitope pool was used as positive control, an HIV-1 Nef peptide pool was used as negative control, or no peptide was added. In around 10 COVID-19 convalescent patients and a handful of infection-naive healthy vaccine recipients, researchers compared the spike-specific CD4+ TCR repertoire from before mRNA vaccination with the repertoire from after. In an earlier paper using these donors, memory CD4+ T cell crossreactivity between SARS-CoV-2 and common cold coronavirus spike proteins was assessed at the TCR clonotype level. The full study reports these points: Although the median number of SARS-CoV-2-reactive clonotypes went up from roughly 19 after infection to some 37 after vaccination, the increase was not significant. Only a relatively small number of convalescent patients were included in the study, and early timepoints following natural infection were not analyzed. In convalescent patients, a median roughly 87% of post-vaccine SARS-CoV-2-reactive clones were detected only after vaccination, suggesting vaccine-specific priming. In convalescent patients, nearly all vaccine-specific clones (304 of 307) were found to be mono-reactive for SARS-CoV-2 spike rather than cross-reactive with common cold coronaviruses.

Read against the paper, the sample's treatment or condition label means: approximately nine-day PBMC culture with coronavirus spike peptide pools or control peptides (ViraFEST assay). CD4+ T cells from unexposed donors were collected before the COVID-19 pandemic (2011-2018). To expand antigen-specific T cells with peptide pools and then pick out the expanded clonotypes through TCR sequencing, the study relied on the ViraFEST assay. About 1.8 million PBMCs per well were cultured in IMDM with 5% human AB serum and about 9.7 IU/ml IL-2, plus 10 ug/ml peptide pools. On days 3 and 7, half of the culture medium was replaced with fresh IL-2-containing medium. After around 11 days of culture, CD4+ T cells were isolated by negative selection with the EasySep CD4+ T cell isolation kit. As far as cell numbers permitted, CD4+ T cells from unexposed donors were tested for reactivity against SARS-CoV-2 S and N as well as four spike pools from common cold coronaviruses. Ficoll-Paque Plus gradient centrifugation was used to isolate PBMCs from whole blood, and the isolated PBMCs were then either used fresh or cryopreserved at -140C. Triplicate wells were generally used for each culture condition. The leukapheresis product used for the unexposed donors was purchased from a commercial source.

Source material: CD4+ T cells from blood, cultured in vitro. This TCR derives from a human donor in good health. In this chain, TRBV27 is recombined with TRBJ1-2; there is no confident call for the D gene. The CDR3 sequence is CASSSTRNYGYTF. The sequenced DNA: TGTGCCAGCAGTTCGACACGGAACTATGGCTACACCTTC.